Included here is one T cell receptor (beta chain) sequence, with context. This sample was taken from a study of cytomegalovirus exposure and HLA in healthy donors. The CDR3 runs to 14 residues. The germline V and J ends were trimmed by 2 bases and 0 bases, with 8 bases remaining between them. Germline V lookup: CDR1 SGHRS, CDR2 YFSETQ. Vbeta (60) and Jbeta (13) primers were used in the PCR. Sequencing was performed with immunoSEQ multiplex PCR; in TCRdb, only in-frame clones are kept and a portion is missing. The sample shows 55,000 to 75,000 clones, around 87% of them seen only once. The clonotype was recovered from a man aged 18 to 30 in good health and CMV-seronegative. Sample: PBMCs. V usage is TRBV5-1 and J usage is TRBJ1-1; a possible D gene is TRBD1 (5 bases). The DNA for the CDR3 is TGCGCCAGCAGCTTAGGGGAAATGAACACTGAAGCTTTCTTT. Encoded protein: CASSLGEMNTEAFF.